The entry below gives a single T cell receptor beta chain sequence along with its context. The antigen it recognizes is unknown. One base away there is no much larger clone; base qualities are not given. This sample is part of a study of shared clonotypes between healthy human individuals (dated by TCRdb to 2020 to 2022). A note on the overall study: Two women and three men aged 18 to 49 years were included in the cohort. Libraries were prepared and TCR repertoires were sequenced by different laboratories using diverse techniques, in order to increase sequencing depth and limit assay-specific biases. For each donor, CD4 naive and CD4 memory were each given three plates, CD8 naive was given two plates, and CD8 memory was given one plate. To estimate repertoire size and how much clonotypes are shared between individuals, the study performed deep sequencing of blood TCR repertoires from 4 to 6 healthy adults. Per donor, leukapheresis produced somewhere between about 0.94 and 9.5 billion PBMCs.

The donors were healthy, HIV-negative adults who had no recently reported acute infections or vaccinations. Only Caucasian adults living in Nashville, Tennessee, USA were represented among the donors. CD4+ T cells were enriched by magnetic negative selection; naive cells were then positively selected on CD45RA, and the negative fraction formed the memory subset. After blood collection by leukapheresis, PBMCs were isolated using Ficoll-Histopaque density gradient centrifugation and then cryopreserved in the vapor phase of liquid nitrogen. Analytical flow cytometry was used to check the purity and quantity of every magnetically sorted T cell population. Each sorted fraction had its genomic DNA isolated and then quantified by UV absorbance on a Nanodrop 2000c. Trimming at the junction amounts to 2 bases on V and 3 bases on J, and the germline ends lie 7 bases apart. The CDR3 holds 13 amino acids from the cysteine to the phenylalanine. The only DNA kept is the CDR3, 39 bases in frame from the first base. CDR1 and CDR2, per the germline V gene, are MNHNS and SASEGT.

The paper as a whole reports these results and caveats: When a handful of donors were compared, the shared fraction of clonotypes was approximately 5% for naive CD4, 3.5% for naive CD8, more than 2% for memory CD4, and less than 0.5% for memory CD8. Naive subsets generally had larger estimated clonotype richness than memory subsets. Based on pairwise subsampling, the degree of clonotype sharing among donors was expected to be affected by sequencing depth. The small number of donors limited the genetic and exposure-history diversity represented. Compared with non-shared clonotypes, clonotypes shared by all four sorted-subset donors had higher generation probabilities. Only blood was sampled, and tissue TCR repertoires likely differ from those in blood. Even with the large sequencing depth, rarefaction of the sorted-subset datasets indicated that sequencing was incomplete.

Using the deep immunoSEQ assay, TCR CDR3 regions were amplified from genomic DNA by multiplex PCR. Genomic DNA extracted from each cell subset was distributed evenly over all wells of several immunoSEQ 96-well plates, and each plate served as one replicate. For sorted subsets, each replicate PCR was loaded with 150 to 250 ng genomic DNA, equivalent to 25,000 to 35,000 T cell genomes. The purified libraries were quantified using a Qubit 3.0 fluorometer, sized with a Bioanalyzer 2100, and then quantified again using the KAPA Library Quantification kit. Every immunoSEQ 96-well plate was sequenced on a dedicated single-read 150-cycle Illumina NextSeq 550 flow cell. Regarding the original processing steps: Because the immunoSEQ output included only junctional sequences and no quality scores, the filtering could not be the same as the filtering used for full-length reads. To assign V/J genes and CDR3, sequences were annotated using PyIR, a Python wrapper for IgBLAST v1.9, with IMGT germline references. Reads with weak V/J assignments (E-value above 1e-6), missing CDR3, stop codons, out-of-frame junctions, or ambiguous translated residues were removed. V3J clonotypes were defined as sequences sharing an identical inferred V gene, J gene, and CDR3 amino acid sequence. The percentage overlap between two repertoires was calculated by dividing the number of shared unique clonotypes by the size of the smaller repertoire. Repertoire richness was assessed with RTK rarefaction, the Chao1 estimator, and Recon v2.1 estimates of unobserved clonotypes. Generation probabilities were computed with OLGA for all TCRbeta clonotypes obtained by the gDNA method from several donors. This immuneACCESS table, as held by TCRdb, lists in-frame sequences with V and J called but not all clones. Of the missing ones, under half trace to an unresolved V gene in checked studies; the others have no known cause. V and J calls and clone size are as listed in that table; D and trimming were resolved from the DNA. The sample records more than 850,000 clones, around 82% of which are singletons. The ten largest clonotypes hold approximately 0.52% of the sample.

The sequence was collected from a man aged 18 to 35 in good health. Some clones in this sample may be carry-over from other donors' samples. The chain joins TRBV6-1 to TRBJ1-2, with no confidently assigned D gene. The sample comprised memory CD4+ T cells from PBMCs. The cell subset or site label of this sample denotes: CD45RA-negative fraction. CDR3 loop: CASSEWGDYGYTF. The DNA reads TGTGCCAGCAGTGAATGGGGAGACTATGGCTACACCTTC.